This T cell receptor (beta chain) was found in a study of blood T cell repertoires in COVID-19. Repertoires were generated with immunoSEQ multiplex PCR, while TCRdb's copy carries only in-frame clones and drops some. The sample includes hundreds of thousands of clones, 90% of them seen just once. The CDR3 spans 15 residues. V was clipped by 3 bases and J by 8 bases, with 19 bases between them. Germline CDR1 reads LNHDA; CDR2 reads SQIVND (reference sequence). This sequence was found in a young woman with acute COVID-19. V and J are TRBV19 and TRBJ1-2; the D gene is possibly TRBD1 (5 bases). Sequencing input: PBMCs or T cells enriched from blood (not recorded which). The CDR3 sequence is CASSMGGNRDFGYTF. The CDR3 nucleotides read TGTGCCAGTAGTATGGGCGGGAACCGGGACTTCGGCTACACCTTC. Variable domain in full (rest from reference TRBV19 and TRBJ1-2): DGGITQSPKYLFRKEGQNVTLSCEQNLNHDAMYWYRQDPGQGLRLIYYSQIVNDFQKGDIAEGYSVSREKKESFPLTVTSAQKNPTAFYLCASSMGGNRDFGYTFGSGTRLTVV.